This T cell receptor (beta chain) was documented in a study of CD8 T cells in ankylosing spondylitis. Study-level points and caveats: Matched ankylosing spondylitis synovial fluid reportedly showed significant enrichment of disease-linked clones. Seemingly characteristic of ankylosing spondylitis blood was a TCR beta motif consisting of several highly homologous variants.

This clonotype was observed a few times. What it binds is unknown. TCRdb ran MiXCR on the 5' RACE reads and lists one entry per CDR3 protein. The table shows hundreds of thousands of distinct CDR3 sequences, with 10% to 15% occurring only once. The CDR3 totals 14 residues. Germline V gene lookup returns CDR1 SGHVS and CDR2 FNYEAQ. Trimming left V 6 bases short and J 3 bases short, with 15 bases between. The receptor's source is a male donor with ankylosing spondylitis. V usage is TRBV7-6 and J usage is TRBJ2-7; D is perhaps TRBD1 or TRBD2 (5 bases each). Sequenced material: blood, either unsorted or a sorted T cell fraction (not recorded which). The CDR3 DNA reads TGTGCCAGCAGTACAACCGGGACGGACTACGAGCAGTACTTC. Translation: CASSTTGTDYEQYF.